The entry that follows covers one TCR beta chain sequence. No antigen is known for it. The PCR used 60 Vbeta and 13 Jbeta primers. The repertoire was sequenced with immunoSEQ multiplex PCR; TCRdb's copy has only in-frame clones and lacks some. The sample holds 100,000 to 150,000 clones, around 80% seen once. The data derive from a study of cytomegalovirus exposure and HLA in healthy donors. Background on the study: Inside one of the first data releases sat around 77 million unique TCRs taken from HLA-typed donors. The study, taken as a whole, reports: The authors considered a cluster of highly shared sequence variants likely to be a sequencing artifact. When a later analysis compared HLA-associated TCR beta chains with equally common others, the HLA-associated chains turned out to be more clonally expanded and to have lower generation probabilities.

The CDR3 is 14 residues long. Germline CDR1 and CDR2: SQVTM and ANQGSEA. The ends were cut back, 7 bases at V and 0 bases at J, with 16 bases in the middle. This clonotype originated in a woman between 40 and 55 years old in good health and CMV-seronegative. The chain couples TRBV29-1 to TRBJ2-7; D unresolved. What was sequenced was PBMCs. The CDR3 coding sequence is TGCAGCGCCCAGGCCTGGGCCAGCTCCTACGAGCAGTACTTC. Amino acid sequence: CSAQAWASSYEQYF.